Sequencing of this T cell receptor (beta chain) was carried out in a study of Ad26.COV2.S vaccination and SARS-CoV-2 variants. The study, taken as a whole, reports: Vaccine recipients had higher spike-specific TCR breadth than placebo recipients.

Treatment: 19 received Ad26.COV2.S at low or high dose, single or two shots; 5 received placebo; per-sample allocation not given. Specimen acquisition occurred on day 63 following the initial vaccine or placebo injection. The CDR3 totals 15 residues. The germline CDR1 and CDR2 sequences are GTSNPN and SVGIG (reference sequence). V was pared by 0 bases and J by 3 bases, with 5 bases of the junction left unmatched. For this clone: Antigen specificity is unknown.

Clones were sequenced by immunoSEQ multiplex PCR, and TCRdb holds only the in-frame ones, with some missing. The table lists 410,000 or so clones, approximately 90% of them singletons. Sequencing was performed on peripheral blood, taken in a trial of Ad26.COV2.S vaccine versus placebo. The gene calls are TRBV30 and TRBJ2-1; 7 bases match TRBD2. This receptor was taken from a person aged 18-60 years who received the Ad26.COV2.S COVID-19 vaccine or a placebo. Here the CDR3 reads CAWSVQREDYNEQFF. The CDR3 region has the DNA TGTGCCTGGAGTGTACAACGGGAGGACTACAATGAGCAGTTCTTC.